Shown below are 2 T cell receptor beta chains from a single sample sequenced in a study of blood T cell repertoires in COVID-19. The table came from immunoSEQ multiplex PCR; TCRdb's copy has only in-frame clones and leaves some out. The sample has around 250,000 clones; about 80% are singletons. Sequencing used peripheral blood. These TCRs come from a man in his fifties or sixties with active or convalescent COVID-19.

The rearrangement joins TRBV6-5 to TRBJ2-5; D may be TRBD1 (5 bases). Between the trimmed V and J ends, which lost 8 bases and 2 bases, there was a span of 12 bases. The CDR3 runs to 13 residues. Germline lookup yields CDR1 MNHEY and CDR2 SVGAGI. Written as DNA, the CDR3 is TGTGCCAGCGTCAGACAGACTCAAGAGACCCAGTACTTC. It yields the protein CASVRQTQETQYF.

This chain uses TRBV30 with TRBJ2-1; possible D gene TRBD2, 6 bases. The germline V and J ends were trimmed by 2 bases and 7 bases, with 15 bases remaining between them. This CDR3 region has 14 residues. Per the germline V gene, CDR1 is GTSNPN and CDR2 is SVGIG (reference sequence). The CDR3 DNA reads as TGTGCCTGGAGTATCCGGAGGGCCTGGAATGAGCAGTTCTTC. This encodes CAWSIRRAWNEQFF. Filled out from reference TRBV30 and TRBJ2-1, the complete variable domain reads SQTIHQWPATLVQPVGSPLSLECTVEGTSNPNLYWYRQAAGRGLQLLFYSVGIGQISSEVPQNLSASRPQDRQFILSSKKLLLSDSGFYLCAWSIRRAWNEQFFGPGTRLTVL.